Below, 3 T cell receptor beta chains from the same sample are listed, as sequenced in a study of T-cell reconstitution after alpha-beta-depleted transplantation in children. Their antigens are not known. Using unique molecular identifiers, the investigators prepared the TCRbeta library. TCRdb re-analysed the PCR reads in MiXCR, keeping a single row per CDR3 protein. The sample shows hundreds of thousands of distinct CDR3 sequences, around 7.3% of them seen only once. The study, taken as a whole, reports: From newly produced T cells came most of the T-cell counts and diversity one year after transplant.

The sequencing used peripheral blood, collected 360 days after TCRalphabeta/CD19-depleted stem cell transplant. The source of these receptors is a female patient aged 2 to 10 who had a stem cell transplant for Fanconi anemia, so the T cells may come from the graft donor.

The V call is TRBV5-4, the J call TRBJ1-2; no firm D call. V was shortened by 2 bases and J by 3 bases, with 11 bases between the two germline ends. The germline V gene encodes CDR1 SGHNT and CDR2 YYREEE (reference sequence). The CDR3 is 14 residues long. Written as DNA, the CDR3 is TGTGCCAGCAGCTTTAAGGGCGGAGACTATGGCTACACCTTC. Translation gives CASSFKGGDYGYTF.

The chain recombines TRBV5-1 with TRBJ2-2, with D tentatively TRBD2 (5 bases). V was trimmed by 3 bases and J by 7 bases, leaving 10 bases between them. The germline gives CDR1 SGHRS, CDR2 YFSETQ. The CDR3 totals 13 residues. CDR3 nucleotides: TGCGCCAGCAGCTCATACCGGGACGGGGAGCTGTTTTTT. Its protein is CASSSYRDGELFF. The complete variable domain, with remaining parts taken from reference TRBV5-1 and TRBJ2-2, reads KAGVTQTPRYLIKTRGQQVTLSCSPISGHRSVSWYQQTPGQGLQFLFEYFSETQRNKGNFPGRFSGRQFSNSRSEMNVSTLELGDSALYLCASSSYRDGELFFGEGSRLTVL.

The sample holds many counts of this clonotype. The genes are TRBV4-3 and TRBJ1-3; D unresolved. The CDR3 has 15 residues. Trimming took off 0 bases at V and 0 bases at J, with 6 bases between the two ends. Germline assignment: CDR1 LGHNA and CDR2 YSLEER. CDR3 coding DNA: TGCGCCAGCAGCCAAGACAGACTCTCTGGAAACACCATATATTTT. Encoded protein: CASSQDRLSGNTIYF.